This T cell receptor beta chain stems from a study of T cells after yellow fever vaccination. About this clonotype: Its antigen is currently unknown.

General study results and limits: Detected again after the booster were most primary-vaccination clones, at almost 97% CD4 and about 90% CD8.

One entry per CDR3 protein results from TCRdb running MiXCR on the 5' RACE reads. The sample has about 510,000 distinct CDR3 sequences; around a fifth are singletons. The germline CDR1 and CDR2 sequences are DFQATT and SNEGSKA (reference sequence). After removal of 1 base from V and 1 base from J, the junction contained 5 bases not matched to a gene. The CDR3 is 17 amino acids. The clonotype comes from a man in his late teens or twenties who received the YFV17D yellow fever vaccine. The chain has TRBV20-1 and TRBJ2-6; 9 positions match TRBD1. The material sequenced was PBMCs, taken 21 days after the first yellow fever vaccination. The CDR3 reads CSARGGTGYSGANVLTF. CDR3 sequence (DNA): TGCAGTGCTAGAGGGGGGACAGGGTATTCTGGGGCCAACGTCCTGACTTTC.